This T cell receptor (beta chain) was recorded in a study of T-cell memory formation after mild COVID-19. Study-level findings and limits: A second wave expanding day 15 to 37 was CD4+-biased; contracting clones were balanced. In pre-infection memory, a portion of responding clones appeared, which suggested that cross-reactive memory joined. Confirmation was lacking for SARS-CoV-2 specificity of second-wave clones that peaked on day 37.

This clonotype was detected once. What it binds is unknown. Each CDR3 protein is one row after TCRdb ran MiXCR on the 5' RACE reads. The sample lists 140,000 to 150,000 distinct CDR3 sequences, approximately 25% occurring once. The CDR3 loop spans 13 amino acids. The germline CDR1 and CDR2 sequences are DFQATT and SNEGSKA (reference sequence). Trimming left V 1 base short and J 4 bases short, with 8 bases between. The chain is built from TRBV20-1 and TRBJ2-1; D tentatively reads TRBD1 or TRBD2 (5 bases each). The origin of this receptor is an adult woman who had mild COVID-19 (a few samples of this study predate the infection). Cell type and time point are not known. The sample was PBMCs or a T cell subset sorted from them (not recorded which). In DNA, the CDR3 is TGCAGTGCTAGAGGGGGACCTTACAATGAGCAGTTCTTC. As protein: CSARGGPYNEQFF.